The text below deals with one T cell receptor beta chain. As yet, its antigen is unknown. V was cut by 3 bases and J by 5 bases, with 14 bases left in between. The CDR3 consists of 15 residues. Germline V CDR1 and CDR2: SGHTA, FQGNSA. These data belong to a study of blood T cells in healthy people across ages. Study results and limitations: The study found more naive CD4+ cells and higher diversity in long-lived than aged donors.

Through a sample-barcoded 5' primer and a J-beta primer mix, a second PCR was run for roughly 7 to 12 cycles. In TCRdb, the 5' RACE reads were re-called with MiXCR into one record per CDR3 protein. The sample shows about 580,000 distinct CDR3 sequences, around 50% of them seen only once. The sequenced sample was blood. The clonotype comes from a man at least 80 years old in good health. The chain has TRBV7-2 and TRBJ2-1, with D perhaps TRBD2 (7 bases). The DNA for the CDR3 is TGTGCCAGCAGCTTTCCCGGGGGGCCGCACAATGAGCAGTTCTTC. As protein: CASSFPGGPHNEQFF.